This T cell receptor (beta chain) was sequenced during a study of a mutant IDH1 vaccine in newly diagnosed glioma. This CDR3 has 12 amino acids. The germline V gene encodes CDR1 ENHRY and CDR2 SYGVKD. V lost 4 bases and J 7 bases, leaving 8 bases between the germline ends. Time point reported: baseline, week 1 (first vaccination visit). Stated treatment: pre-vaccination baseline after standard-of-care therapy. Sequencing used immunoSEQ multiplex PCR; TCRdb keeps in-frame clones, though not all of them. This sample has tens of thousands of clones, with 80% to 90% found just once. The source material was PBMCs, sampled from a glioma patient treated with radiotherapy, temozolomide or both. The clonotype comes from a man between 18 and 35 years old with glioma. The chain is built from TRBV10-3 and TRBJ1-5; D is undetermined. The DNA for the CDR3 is TGTGCCATCAGTGGGGCAGGACAGCCCCAGCATTTT. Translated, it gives CAISGAGQPQHF.